This T cell receptor beta chain was documented in a study of high-grade serous ovarian cancer treatment subgroups. Across the study: Each sample yielded on average 7,494 unique TCR beta rearrangements from 13,000 or so reads. Points from the study as a whole: Same-patient tumor repertoires overlapped at about 0.1 to 0.79; different patients barely overlapped.

The tumor samples were collected prior to definitive surgery or chemotherapy. The assay was immunoSEQ multiplex PCR, and TCRdb's table has in-frame clones only and misses some. The sample lists approximately 4,000 clones, 69% occurring once. On this clone itself: Its antigen remains unidentified.

Trimming took off 7 bases at V and 3 bases at J, with 16 bases between the two ends. The CDR3 is 15 amino acids. Germline lookup yields CDR1 MNHEY and CDR2 SVGAGI. Input material: tumor tissue. This clonotype was obtained from a human donor with high-grade serous ovarian cancer. The chain has TRBV6-5 and TRBJ1-3; tentative D call: TRBD1 (6 bases). DNA of the CDR3: TGTGCCAGCATCCCAACGGGGGCTATTGGAAACACCATATATTTT. Protein sequence: CASIPTGAIGNTIYF.